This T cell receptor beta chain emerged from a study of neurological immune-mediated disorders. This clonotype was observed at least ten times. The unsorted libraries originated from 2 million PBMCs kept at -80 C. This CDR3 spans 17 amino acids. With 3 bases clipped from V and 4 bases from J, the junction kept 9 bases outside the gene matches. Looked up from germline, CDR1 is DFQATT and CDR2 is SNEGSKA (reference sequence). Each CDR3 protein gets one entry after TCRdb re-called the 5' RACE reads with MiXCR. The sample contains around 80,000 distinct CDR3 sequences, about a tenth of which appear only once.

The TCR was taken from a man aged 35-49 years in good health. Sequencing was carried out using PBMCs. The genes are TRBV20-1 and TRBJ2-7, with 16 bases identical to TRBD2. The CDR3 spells CSASTQGLAGGPYEQYF. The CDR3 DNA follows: TGCAGTGCTAGTACTCAGGGACTAGCGGGAGGGCCGTACGAGCAGTACTTC.